This TCR beta chain was profiled in a study of Ad26.COV2.S vaccination and SARS-CoV-2 variants (dated by TCRdb to the early 2020s). Regarding the study in general: Vaccine-arm donors were drawn from COV1001, a multicentre, randomized, double-blind, placebo-controlled phase I-IIa trial of Ad26.COV2.S in healthy adults. Dosing of Ad26.COV2.S was intramuscular, at either 5x10^10 or 1x10^11 viral particles, delivered as one shot or as two shots spaced 56 days apart. The specificity and breadth of SARS-CoV-2-reactive T cell receptors after Ad26.COV2.S vaccination were assessed by TCRbeta repertoire sequencing. A total of around 32 samples were included in the TCR-sequenced set, comprising roughly 19 Ad26.COV2.S vaccine recipients, 5 placebo recipients and 8 SARS-CoV-2 convalescent individuals. Participants in the trial were split at random into five groups of five each, receiving low-dose or high-dose Ad26.COV2.S once or twice, or else placebo on both occasions. Blinding of investigators to trial group allocation was maintained during experiments and outcome assessment.

For this clone: Its binding antigen is unknown. No quality values exist for individual bases; no much larger clone is one base distant.

The CDR3 starts with the cysteine, ends with the phenylalanine, and has 13 residues. The sequence is cut down to CDR3 DNA, 39 bases in frame from base 1. Trimming costs V 2 bases and J 11 bases, and their ends lie 15 bases apart. As encoded in the germline V gene (reference sequence), CDR1 is LNHDA while CDR2 is SQIVND. Broad study findings and their caveats: It was noted by the authors that total T cell responses may have been underestimated by the TCR breadth and depth analyses. Compared with placebo recipients, Ad26.COV2.S recipients showed higher spike-specific TCR breadth (P = 0.0014). Vaccine and placebo recipients had similar non-spike TCR breadth, a finding consistent with the vaccine containing only spike. After vaccination, substantial breadth of spike-specific CD8+ and CD4+ T cell responses was reported. The study lacked the statistical power to compare responses across vaccine doses or regimens.

The immunoSEQ Assay was the method used to sequence TCRbeta CDR3 regions. After extraction, genomic DNA underwent amplification by bias-controlled multiplex PCR, followed by high-throughput sequencing. On the study's bioinformatics: To quantify the absolute abundance of every unique TCRbeta CDR3 region, sequences were collapsed and filtered. T cell fraction was estimated by normalizing TCRbeta template counts to usable DNA, which was measured by amplifying reference genes present in all nucleated cells. Repertoire TCRs were annotated as SARS-CoV-2-specific by exact matching of V gene, CDR3 amino acid sequence and J gene to a known reactive TCR set. The reference SARS-CoV-2 TCR set was obtained from MIRA and was filtered for enrichment in COVID-19-positive ImmuneCODE repertoires, whereby public or cross-reactive TCRs were removed. Based on the MIRA antigens, annotated TCRs were further analysed at the level of specific ORF or position within ORF. Depth was the summed frequency of annotated unique rearrangements, while breadth was defined as annotated unique rearrangements over total unique productive rearrangements. Two-sided Wilcoxon rank-sum tests were used to compare TCR breadth between groups. TCRdb holds this immuneACCESS table with in-frame rearrangements only. Some clones are missing; in checked studies, unresolved V genes explain under half, and the rest has no known cause. V, J and clone size were drawn from that table, and D and trimming were deduced from the DNA. This sample holds more than 300,000 clones; roughly 90% were observed only once. Clones ranked in the top ten supply 6.4% of the sample.

The label giving this sample's treatment or condition can be read as: approximately 18 received Ad26.COV2.S at low or high dose, single or two shots; a few received placebo; per-sample allocation not given. Repertoires of vaccine and placebo recipients were sequenced from samples collected on day 63 after the first injection. Cohort 1b enrolled around 23 adults aged 18-55 years at a single site in Boston, USA, between 29 July and 7 August 2020. As a vaccine, Ad26.COV2.S was a replication-incompetent adenovirus type 26 vector that expressed a prefusion-stabilized SARS-CoV-2 spike protein derived from the original Wuhan strain.

The V gene is TRBV19 and the J gene is TRBJ1-1; no D segment can be confidently identified. This TCR was sampled from a person aged 18 to 65 who received the Ad26.COV2.S COVID-19 vaccine or a placebo. The source material was peripheral blood, sampled in a trial of Ad26.COV2.S vaccine versus placebo. The encoded CDR3 is CASSIFLGASAFF. The DNA reads as follows: TGTGCCAGTAGTATATTCTTGGGAGCGAGCGCTTTCTTT.